The T cell receptor beta chain described here comes from a study of Ad26.COV2.S vaccination and SARS-CoV-2 variants. Study-level background: This donor came from the COV1001 trial of Ad26.COV2.S.

Whole-study results and caveats: Placebo recipients had lower spike-specific TCR breadth than vaccine recipients. The analyses of TCR breadth and depth may have understated the size of total T cell responses.

Measured with immunoSEQ multiplex PCR; TCRdb has only the in-frame clones, and not every one. The sample contains around 400,000 clones, around 89% of which appear only once. Treatment indicated: 15 to 20 received Ad26.COV2.S at low or high dose, single or two shots; five or six received placebo; per-sample allocation not given. Samples analyzed were those drawn on day 63 after the first vaccine or placebo injection. The CDR3 length is 13 residues. Per germline, CDR1 GTSNPN and CDR2 SVGIG (reference sequence). The V gene lost 5 bases and the J gene lost 0 bases, with 10 bases spanning the gap. This clone was seen only a few times. Its cognate antigen is unknown.

Sequenced material: peripheral blood, taken in a trial of Ad26.COV2.S vaccine versus placebo. This sequence was found in a person aged 18-65 years who received the Ad26.COV2.S COVID-19 vaccine or a placebo. The chain couples TRBV30 to TRBJ1-1, with D perhaps matching TRBD1 (6 bases). For the CDR3, the DNA is TGTGCCTGGGGACAGTCTTTGAACACTGAAGCTTTCTTT. Translated: CAWGQSLNTEAFF. The full variable domain, in which reference TRBV30 and TRBJ1-1 provide the parts outside the CDR3, is SQTIHQWPATLVQPVGSPLSLECTVEGTSNPNLYWYRQAAGRGLQLLFYSVGIGQISSEVPQNLSASRPQDRQFILSSKKLLLSDSGFYLCAWGQSLNTEAFFGQGTRLTVV.